This T cell receptor beta chain was captured in a study of blood T cell repertoires in COVID-19. The wider study: The origin of the acute and convalescent COVID-19 samples was the United States, Italy and Spain. T cells, B-cell-depleted T cells, or PBMCs provided the cDNA or gDNA that served as material.

There are 16 residues in the CDR3. CDR1 and CDR2 from the germline V gene are SSHAT and FNYEAQ (reference sequence). Per the original methods: Estimation of nucleated cell counts was performed using reference gene primer amplification. Clones were sequenced by immunoSEQ multiplex PCR, and TCRdb holds only the in-frame ones, with some missing. V and J calls and clone size are copied from that table; D and trimming were computed from the DNA. The sample has about 87,000 clones, more than 70% seen once. This TCR was recovered from a woman aged 55-69 years with acute or convalescent COVID-19. What was sequenced was peripheral blood. This chain connects TRBV7-7 to TRBJ1-1, with 10 bases matching TRBD1. CDR3 in amino acids: CASFDRGREGNTEAFF. CDR3 DNA: TGTGCTAGCTTTGACAGGGGGCGCGAGGGGAACACTGAAGCTTTCTTT.